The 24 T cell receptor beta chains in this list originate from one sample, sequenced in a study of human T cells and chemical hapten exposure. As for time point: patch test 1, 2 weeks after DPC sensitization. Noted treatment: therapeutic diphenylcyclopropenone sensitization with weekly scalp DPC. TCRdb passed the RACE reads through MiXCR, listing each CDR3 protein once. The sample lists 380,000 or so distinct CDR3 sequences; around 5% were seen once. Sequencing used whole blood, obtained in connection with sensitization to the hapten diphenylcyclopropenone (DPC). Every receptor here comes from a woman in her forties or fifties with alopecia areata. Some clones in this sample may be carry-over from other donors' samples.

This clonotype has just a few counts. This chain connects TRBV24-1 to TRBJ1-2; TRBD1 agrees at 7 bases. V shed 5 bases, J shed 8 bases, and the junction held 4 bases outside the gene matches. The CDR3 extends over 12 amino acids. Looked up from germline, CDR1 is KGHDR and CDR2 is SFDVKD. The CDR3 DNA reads TGTGCCACCAGTGGGAGACAGGGAGGCTACACCTTC. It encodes CATSGRQGGYTF.

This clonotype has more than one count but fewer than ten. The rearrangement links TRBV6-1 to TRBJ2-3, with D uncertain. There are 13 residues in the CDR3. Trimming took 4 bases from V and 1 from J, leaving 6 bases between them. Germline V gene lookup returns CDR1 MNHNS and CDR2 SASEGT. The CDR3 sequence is CASSAARTDTQYF. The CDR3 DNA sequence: TGTGCCAGCAGTGCGGCCCGCACAGATACGCAGTATTTT.

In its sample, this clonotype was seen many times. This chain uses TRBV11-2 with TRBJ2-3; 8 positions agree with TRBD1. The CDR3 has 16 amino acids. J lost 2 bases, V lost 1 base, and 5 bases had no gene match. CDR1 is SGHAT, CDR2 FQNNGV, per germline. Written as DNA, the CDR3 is TGTGCCAGCAGCTTAGCGAGACAGGGGCCCACAGATACGCAGTATTTT. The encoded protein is CASSLARQGPTDTQYF.

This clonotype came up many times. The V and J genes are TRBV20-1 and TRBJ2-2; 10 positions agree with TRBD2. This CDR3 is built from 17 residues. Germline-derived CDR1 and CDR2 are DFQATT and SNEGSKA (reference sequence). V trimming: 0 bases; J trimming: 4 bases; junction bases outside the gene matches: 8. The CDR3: CSARDRGTSVFTGELFF. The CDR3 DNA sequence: TGCAGTGCTAGAGATCGAGGGACTAGCGTCTTCACCGGGGAGCTGTTTTTT.

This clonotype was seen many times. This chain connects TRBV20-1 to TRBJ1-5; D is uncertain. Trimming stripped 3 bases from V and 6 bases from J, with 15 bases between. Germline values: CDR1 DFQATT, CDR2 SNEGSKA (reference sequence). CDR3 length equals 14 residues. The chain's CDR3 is CSARGGGSSQPQHF. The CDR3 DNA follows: TGCAGTGCTAGGGGTGGAGGGTCTAGTCAGCCCCAGCATTTT.

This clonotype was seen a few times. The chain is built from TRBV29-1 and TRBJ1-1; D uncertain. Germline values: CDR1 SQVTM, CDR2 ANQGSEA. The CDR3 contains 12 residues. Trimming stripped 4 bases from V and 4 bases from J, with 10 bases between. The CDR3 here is CSVAGSGTEAFF. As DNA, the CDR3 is TGCAGCGTTGCCGGGTCTGGCACTGAAGCTTTCTTT.

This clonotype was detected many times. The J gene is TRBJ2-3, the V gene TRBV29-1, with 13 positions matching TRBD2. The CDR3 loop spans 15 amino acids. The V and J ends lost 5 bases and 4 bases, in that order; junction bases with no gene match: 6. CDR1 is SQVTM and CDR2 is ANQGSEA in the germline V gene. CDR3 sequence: CSVLRTSGGSDTQYF. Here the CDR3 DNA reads TGCAGCGTTCTAAGGACTAGCGGGGGTTCAGATACGCAGTATTTT.

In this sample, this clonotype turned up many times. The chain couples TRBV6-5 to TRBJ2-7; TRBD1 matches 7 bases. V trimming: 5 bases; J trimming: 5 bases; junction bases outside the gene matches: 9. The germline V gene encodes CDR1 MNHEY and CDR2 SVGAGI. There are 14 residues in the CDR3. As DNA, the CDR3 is TGTGCCAGCAGTCCCCTGACAGGGTCGCACGAGCAGTACTTC. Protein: CASSPLTGSHEQYF.

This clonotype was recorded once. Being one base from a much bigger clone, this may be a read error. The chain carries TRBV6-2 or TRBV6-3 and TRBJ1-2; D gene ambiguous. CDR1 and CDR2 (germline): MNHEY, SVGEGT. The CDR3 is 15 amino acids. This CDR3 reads CASSYSFAANYAYTF. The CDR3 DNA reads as TGTGCCAGCAGTTACTCGTTTGCGGCTAACTATGCCTACACCTTC.

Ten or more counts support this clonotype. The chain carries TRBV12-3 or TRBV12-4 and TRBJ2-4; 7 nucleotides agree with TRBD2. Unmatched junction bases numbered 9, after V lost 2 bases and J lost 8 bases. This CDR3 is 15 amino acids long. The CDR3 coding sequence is TGTGCCAGCAGTTTAAGGGGAGGGTTGGGAGACATTCAGTACTTC. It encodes CASSLRGGLGDIQYF.

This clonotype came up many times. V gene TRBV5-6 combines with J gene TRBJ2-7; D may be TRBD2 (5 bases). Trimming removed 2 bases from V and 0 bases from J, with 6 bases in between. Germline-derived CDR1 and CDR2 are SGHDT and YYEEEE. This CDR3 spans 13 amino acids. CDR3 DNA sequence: TGTGCCAGCAGCTTTGGAGGCTCCTACGAGCAGTACTTC. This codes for CASSFGGSYEQYF.

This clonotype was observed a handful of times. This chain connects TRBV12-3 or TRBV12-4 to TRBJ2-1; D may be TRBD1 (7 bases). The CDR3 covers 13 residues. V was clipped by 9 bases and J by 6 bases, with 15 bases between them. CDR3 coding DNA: TGTGCCAGTTCGGAGGGGGCATTCAATGAGCAGTTCTTC. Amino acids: CASSEGAFNEQFF.

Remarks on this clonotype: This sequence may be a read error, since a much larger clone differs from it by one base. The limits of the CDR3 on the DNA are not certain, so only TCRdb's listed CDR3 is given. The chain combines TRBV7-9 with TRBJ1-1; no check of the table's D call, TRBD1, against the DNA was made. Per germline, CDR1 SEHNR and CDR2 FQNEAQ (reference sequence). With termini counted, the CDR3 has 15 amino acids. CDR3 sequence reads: CASSLAVGTGTEASF.

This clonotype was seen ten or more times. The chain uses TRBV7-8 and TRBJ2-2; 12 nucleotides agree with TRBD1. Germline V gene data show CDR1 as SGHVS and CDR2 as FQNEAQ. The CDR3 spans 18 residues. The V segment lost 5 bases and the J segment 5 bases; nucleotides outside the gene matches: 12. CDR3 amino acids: CASSRTGTGGSSTGELFF. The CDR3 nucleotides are TGTGCCAGCAGCAGAACTGGGACAGGGGGCTCAAGTACCGGGGAGCTGTTTTTT.

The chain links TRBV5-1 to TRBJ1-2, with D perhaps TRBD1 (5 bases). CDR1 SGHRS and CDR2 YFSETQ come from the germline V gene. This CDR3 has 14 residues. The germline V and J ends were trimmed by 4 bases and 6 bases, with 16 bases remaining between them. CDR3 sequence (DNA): TGCGCCAGCAGCCCAGGCGGGACGTACGATGGCTACACCTTC. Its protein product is CASSPGGTYDGYTF.

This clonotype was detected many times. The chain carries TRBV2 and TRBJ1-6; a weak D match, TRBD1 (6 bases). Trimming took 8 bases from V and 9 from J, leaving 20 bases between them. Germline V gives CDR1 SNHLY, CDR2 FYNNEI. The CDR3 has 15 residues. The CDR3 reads CASGIGSGATSPLHF. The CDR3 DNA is TGTGCCAGCGGCATCGGATCAGGGGCTACTTCACCCCTCCACTTT.

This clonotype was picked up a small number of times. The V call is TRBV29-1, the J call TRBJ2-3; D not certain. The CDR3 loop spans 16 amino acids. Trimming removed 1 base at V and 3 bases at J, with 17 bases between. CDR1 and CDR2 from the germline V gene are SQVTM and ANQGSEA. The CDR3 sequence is CSVEAGDSATTDTQYF. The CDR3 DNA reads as TGCAGCGTTGAAGCAGGCGACTCAGCGACAACAGATACGCAGTATTTT.

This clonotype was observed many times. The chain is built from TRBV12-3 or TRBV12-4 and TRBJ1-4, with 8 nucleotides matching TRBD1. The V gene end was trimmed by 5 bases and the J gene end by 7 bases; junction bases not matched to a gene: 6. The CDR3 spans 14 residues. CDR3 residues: CASSVTGEGEKLFF. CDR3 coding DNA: TGTGCCAGCAGTGTGACAGGGGAAGGTGAAAAACTGTTTTTT.

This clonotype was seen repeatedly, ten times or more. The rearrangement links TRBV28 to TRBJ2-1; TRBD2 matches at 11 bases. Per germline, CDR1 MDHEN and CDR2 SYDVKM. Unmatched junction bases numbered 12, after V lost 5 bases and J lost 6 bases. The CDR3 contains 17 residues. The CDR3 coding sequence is TGTGCCAGCAGTCCGCACCTCCTAGCGGGAGGTTCCAATGAGCAGTTCTTC. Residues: CASSPHLLAGGSNEQFF.

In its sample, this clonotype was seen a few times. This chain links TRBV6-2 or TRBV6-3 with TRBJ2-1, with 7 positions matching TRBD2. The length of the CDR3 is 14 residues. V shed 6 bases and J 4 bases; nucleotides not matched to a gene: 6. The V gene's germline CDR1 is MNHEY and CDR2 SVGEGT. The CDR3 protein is CASRNSGPYNEQFF. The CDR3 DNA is TGTGCCAGCAGGAATAGCGGGCCATACAATGAGCAGTTCTTC.

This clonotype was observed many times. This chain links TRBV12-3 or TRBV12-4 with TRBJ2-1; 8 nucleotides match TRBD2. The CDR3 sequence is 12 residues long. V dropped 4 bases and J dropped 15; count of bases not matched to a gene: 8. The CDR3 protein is CASSSGLAALFF. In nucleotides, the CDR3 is TGTGCCAGCAGTTCCGGACTAGCTGCGTTGTTCTTC.

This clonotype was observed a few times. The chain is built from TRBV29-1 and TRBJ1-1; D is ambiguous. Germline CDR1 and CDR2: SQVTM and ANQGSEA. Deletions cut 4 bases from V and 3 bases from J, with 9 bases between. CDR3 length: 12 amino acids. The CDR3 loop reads CSVVQSYTEAFF. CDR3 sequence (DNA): TGCAGCGTTGTACAGAGTTACACTGAAGCTTTCTTT.

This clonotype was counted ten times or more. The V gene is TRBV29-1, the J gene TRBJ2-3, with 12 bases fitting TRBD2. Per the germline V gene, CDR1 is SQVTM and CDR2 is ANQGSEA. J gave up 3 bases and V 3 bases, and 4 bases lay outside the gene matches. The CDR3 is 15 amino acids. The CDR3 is CSVEASGGVTDTQYF. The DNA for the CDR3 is TGCAGCGTTGAGGCTAGCGGGGGGGTAACAGATACGCAGTATTTT.

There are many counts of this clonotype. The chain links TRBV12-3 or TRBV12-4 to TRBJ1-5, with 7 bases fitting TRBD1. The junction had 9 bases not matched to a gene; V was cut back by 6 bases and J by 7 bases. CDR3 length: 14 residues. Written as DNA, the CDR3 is TGTGCCAGCAGCCCTGACAGGGTTGGGCAGCCCCAGCATTTT. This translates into CASSPDRVGQPQHF.